One sample yielded the 29 T cell receptor beta chains listed below, sequenced in a study of radiotherapy plus CTLA-4 blockade in lung cancer. The protocol was immunoSEQ multiplex PCR, while the TCRdb copy is restricted to in-frame clones and leaves out a portion. Here the sample spans around 59,000 clones, approximately 65% being singletons. Sequencing was performed on peripheral blood, taken from a patient treated with radiotherapy plus ipilimumab. All receptors derive from a human donor with non-small cell lung cancer whose response to radiotherapy plus ipilimumab could not be evaluated.

A few counts support this clone. The rearrangement links TRBV5-1 to TRBJ2-5, with TRBD2 matching over 9 bases. Germline V gene lookup returns CDR1 SGHRS and CDR2 YFSETQ. V dropped 0 bases and J dropped 2; count of bases not matched to a gene: 5. There are 16 residues in the CDR3. This chain's CDR3 is CASSLAPSGDQETQYF. The DNA for the CDR3 is TGCGCCAGCAGCTTGGCTCCTAGCGGGGATCAAGAGACCCAGTACTTC.

This chain connects TRBV9 to TRBJ2-5, with 10 bases fitting TRBD2. The junction had 4 bases not matched to a gene; V was cut back by 4 bases and J by 1 base. The CDR3 length is 15 residues. Germline V lookup: CDR1 SGDLS, CDR2 YYNGEE. As DNA, the CDR3 is TGTGCCAGCAGCCGAACTAGCGGGGCCCAAGAGACCCAGTACTTC. It codes for CASSRTSGAQETQYF.

By proportion, this clone is medium-sized. The rearrangement joins TRBV13 to TRBJ1-4, with D possibly being TRBD1 (6 bases). The CDR3 extends over 13 amino acids. Germline-derived CDR1 and CDR2 are PRHDT and FYEKMQ (reference sequence). V gave up 5 bases and J gave up 5 bases, with 9 bases separating them. CDR3 nucleotide sequence: TGTGCCAGCAGCCGAGGACAGAATGAAAAACTGTTTTTT. Protein product: CASSRGQNEKLFF.

The gene calls are TRBV5-1 and TRBJ2-5; maybe TRBD2 (5 bases). The length of the CDR3 is 15 residues. Germline values: CDR1 SGHRS, CDR2 YFSETQ. Deletions cut 0 bases from V and 0 bases from J, with 9 bases between. The CDR3 DNA is TGCGCCAGCAGCTTGGAGGCGGGCTACCAAGAGACCCAGTACTTC. It encodes CASSLEAGYQETQYF.

This clone has a handful of counts. CDR3 amino acids: CASSLPGVYGYTF. In nucleotides, the CDR3 is TGTGCCAGCAGCTTGCCCGGGGTATATGGCTACACCTTC. This rearrangement joins TRBV5-4 to TRBJ1-2; no definite D call. Germline CDR1 reads SGHNT; CDR2 reads YYREEE (reference sequence). There are 13 residues in the CDR3. Trimming left V 1 base short and J 5 bases short, with 9 bases between.

This clone was seen a handful of times. The same CDR3 is also encoded by other DNA sequences in this sample. J is TRBJ1-1 and V is TRBV9; D is perhaps TRBD1 (5 bases). Trimming pared 0 bases from V and 0 bases from J, leaving 6 bases between. The CDR3 is 14 residues long. Germline V lookup: CDR1 SGDLS, CDR2 YYNGEE. CDR3 residues: CASSVGQLNTEAFF. CDR3 in DNA: TGTGCCAGCAGCGTAGGACAGCTGAACACTGAAGCTTTCTTT.

The gene calls are TRBV27 and TRBJ1-6; D remains unclear. Per germline, CDR1 MNHEY and CDR2 SMNVEV (reference sequence). The CDR3 runs 16 residues. Trimming removed 3 bases at V and 9 bases at J, with 18 bases between. CDR3 nucleotides: TGTGCCAGCAGTTTCTCGTCGGGATCCCTATCTTCACCCCTCCACTTT. The encoded protein is CASSFSSGSLSSPLHF.

This chain uses TRBV11-2 with TRBJ2-7; D is ambiguous. V was shortened by 5 bases and J by 2 bases, with 10 bases between the two germline ends. The CDR3 is 13 residues long. Germline CDR1 and CDR2: SGHAT and FQNNGV. In DNA, the CDR3 is TGTGCCAGCAGCCGCGAAACAGCCTACGAGCAGTACTTC. Translating gives CASSRETAYEQYF.

This sequence joins TRBV11-2 and TRBJ2-1, with 7 positions matching TRBD2. With 4 bases clipped from V and 10 bases from J, the junction kept 7 bases outside the gene matches. The germline V gene has CDR1 SGHAT and CDR2 FQNNGV. The CDR3 has 13 residues. CDR3 sequence reads: CASSSGGRYEQFF. The DNA for the CDR3 is TGTGCCAGCAGCTCGGGAGGACGGTACGAGCAGTTCTTC. The full variable domain, completed using reference TRBV11-2 and TRBJ2-1, is EAGVAQSPRYKIIEKRQSVAFWCNPISGHATLYWYQQILGQGPKLLIQFQNNGVVDDSQLPKDRFSAERLKGVDSTLKIQPAKLEDSAVYLCASSSGGRYEQFFGPGTRLTVL.

The DNA of the CDR3 is TGCGCCAGCAGCTCGGGGACAGTGACGGGAGAGACCCAGTACTTC. It specifies CASSSGTVTGETQYF. The chain combines TRBV5-1 with TRBJ2-5, with 7 bases aligning to TRBD1. The ends lost 3 bases at V and 4 bases at J; junction bases unmatched: 9. The CDR3 is 15 amino acids. Looked up from germline, CDR1 is SGHRS and CDR2 is YFSETQ. Filled out from reference TRBV5-1 and TRBJ2-5, the complete variable domain reads KAGVTQTPRYLIKTRGQQVTLSCSPISGHRSVSWYQQTPGQGLQFLFEYFSETQRNKGNFPGRFSGRQFSNSRSEMNVSTLELGDSALYLCASSSGTVTGETQYFGPGTRLLVL.

The rearrangement links TRBV4-1 to TRBJ2-2; 12 positions match TRBD1. V lost 2 bases to trimming and J lost 0 bases; unmatched junction nucleotides: 13. CDR1 and CDR2 from the germline V gene are MGHRA and YSYEKL. The CDR3 sequence is 21 residues long. This CDR3 is CASSQSPGGWDRGPNTGELFF. The CDR3 DNA sequence: TGCGCCAGCAGCCAATCCCCCGGCGGCTGGGACAGGGGGCCGAACACCGGGGAGCTGTTTTTT.

The chain has TRBV5-6 and TRBJ1-2; the D gene is possibly TRBD1 (6 bases). The CDR3 has 15 residues. CDR1 SGHDT and CDR2 YYEEEE come from the germline V gene. Deletions cut 2 bases from V and 0 bases from J, with 11 bases between. In DNA form, the CDR3 reads TGTGCCAGCAGCTTCTTGGACAGAACTAACTATGGCTACACCTTC. This translates into CASSFLDRTNYGYTF.

The rearrangement uses TRBV28 and TRBJ2-7; a weak D match, TRBD2 (5 bases). V was trimmed by 6 bases and J by 5 bases, leaving 14 bases between them. CDR1 is MDHEN, CDR2 SYDVKM, per germline. The CDR3 runs 13 residues. CDR3 nucleotide sequence: TGTGCCAGCAGGATCGGGATTAGTAACGAGCAGTACTTC. It is translated as CASRIGISNEQYF.

The chain couples TRBV19 to TRBJ1-5; 9 bases line up with TRBD1. The CDR3 totals 18 residues. J gave up 0 bases and V 6 bases, and 12 bases lay outside the gene matches. The germline gives CDR1 LNHDA, CDR2 SQIVND (reference sequence). The CDR3 DNA sequence: TGTGCCAGTAGCAACCCCCGGGACAGGGCATATAGCAATCAGCCCCAGCATTTT. Its translation is CASSNPRDRAYSNQPQHF.

J is TRBJ1-2 and V is TRBV29-1, with D unclear. CDR1 and CDR2 from the germline V gene are SQVTM and ANQGSEA. Deletions cut 3 bases from V and 8 bases from J, with 13 bases between. CDR3 size: 12 residues. The DNA for the CDR3 is TGCAGCGTTGATTCCCAGGAACAGGGCTACACCTTC. This translates into CSVDSQEQGYTF.

V and J are TRBV9 and TRBJ1-1, with D possibly being TRBD1 (6 bases). Germline CDR1 SGDLS, CDR2 YYNGEE. The CDR3 contains 15 residues. Deletions cut 0 bases from V and 7 bases from J, with 16 bases between. The DNA of the CDR3 is TGTGCCAGCAGCGTAGTAGGGGGAGGGGACGGTGAAGCTTTCTTT. Protein product: CASSVVGGGDGEAFF.

V is TRBV30 and J is TRBJ1-1; 7 nucleotides agree with TRBD1. The CDR3 consists of 13 residues. Trimming took 3 bases from V and 5 from J; bases not matched to a gene: 6. Per the germline V gene, CDR1 is GTSNPN and CDR2 is SVGIG (reference sequence). The CDR3 loop reads CAWSPGGRTEAFF. CDR3 nucleotide sequence: TGTGCCTGGAGCCCAGGGGGAAGGACTGAAGCTTTCTTT.

The rearrangement joins TRBV7-2 to TRBJ2-2; unclear D gene. V gave up 1 base and J gave up 7 bases, with 7 bases separating them. The CDR3 runs to 13 residues. In germline, CDR1 is SGHTA, CDR2 FQGNSA. CDR3 coding DNA: TGTGCCAGCAGCTTAGTCGGCGGCGGGGAGCTGTTTTTT. Protein: CASSLVGGGELFF.

Note on this clone: Distinct nucleotide sequences in the sample also encode this CDR3. DNA of the CDR3: TGCGCCAGCAGCCCTTGGACAGGGGACTCACCCCTCCACTTT. It codes for CASSPWTGDSPLHF. V is TRBV4-3 and J is TRBJ1-6; 9 positions agree with TRBD1. The CDR3 has 14 residues. Germline V gene sequence: CDR1 LGHNA, CDR2 YSLEER. The V gene end was trimmed by 4 bases and the J gene end by 10 bases; junction bases not matched to a gene: 5.

V and J are TRBV27 and TRBJ2-7, with 9 bases matching TRBD1. The CDR3 extends over 11 amino acids. V lost 10 bases and J lost 6; bases outside the gene matches: 4. In germline, CDR1 is MNHEY, CDR2 SMNVEV (reference sequence). CDR3 nucleotide sequence: TGTGCCACCACGACAGGGGGCGAGCAGTACTTC. This translates into CATTTGGEQYF.

The chain couples TRBV7-2 to TRBJ2-5, with TRBD2 matching 12 bases. V was clipped by 2 bases and J by 4 bases; unmatched bases: 5. The CDR3 is 16 residues long. Germline assignment: CDR1 SGHTA and CDR2 FQGNSA. The CDR3 coding sequence is TGTGCCAGCAGCTTATTCCTAGCGGGGGGGCCAGAGACCCAGTACTTC. Protein: CASSLFLAGGPETQYF.

This chain links TRBV7-2 with TRBJ2-5; D is possibly TRBD1 (6 bases). CDR1 is SGHTA and CDR2 is FQGNSA in the germline V gene. The CDR3 spans 15 residues. The V end was cut by 1 base, the J end by 5 bases, with 14 bases between. The CDR3 DNA reads as TGTGCCAGCAGCTTAGTGGCAGGGGATGGGGAGACCCAGTACTTC. Its protein product is CASSLVAGDGETQYF. The full variable domain, in which reference TRBV7-2 and TRBJ2-5 provide the parts outside the CDR3, is GAGVSQSPSNKVTEKGKDVELRCDPISGHTALYWYRQSLGQGLEFLIYFQGNSAPDKSGLPSDRFSAERTGGSVSTLTIQRTQQEDSAVYLCASSLVAGDGETQYFGPGTRLLVL.

The V call is TRBV7-9, the J call TRBJ2-1; a possible D gene is TRBD2 (6 bases). The germline V and J ends were trimmed by 3 bases and 2 bases, with 14 bases remaining between them. There are 16 residues in the CDR3. Germline lookup yields CDR1 SEHNR and CDR2 FQNEAQ (reference sequence). The CDR3 loop reads CASSFEASVPYNEQFF. Written as DNA, the CDR3 is TGTGCCAGCAGCTTTGAGGCTAGCGTTCCCTACAATGAGCAGTTCTTC.

The chain uses TRBV7-2 and TRBJ2-7, with TRBD1 identical over 10 bases. The germline CDR1 and CDR2 sequences are SGHTA and FQGNSA. The CDR3 consists of 17 residues. The V gene end was trimmed by 4 bases and the J gene end by 3 bases; junction bases not matched to a gene: 12. The CDR3 nucleotides read TGTGCCAGCAGCTCCCCCACCGACAGGGGGCCCTTCTACGAGCAGTACTTC. This codes for CASSSPTDRGPFYEQYF.

The rearrangement links TRBV29-1 to TRBJ2-7; weak D call: TRBD1 (5 bases). V lost 5 bases and J lost 0, with 11 bases in between. The CDR3 length is 13 residues. In germline, CDR1 is SQVTM, CDR2 ANQGSEA. CDR3 DNA sequence: TGCAGCGTTCAACAGGTGAACTCCTACGAGCAGTACTTC. It is translated as CSVQQVNSYEQYF.

This clone has just a few counts. CDR3 bases: TGTGCCAGCAGTTACCCCCGGGGGGTTAGCACTGAAGCTTTCTTT. Amino acids: CASSYPRGVSTEAFF. The rearrangement joins TRBV6-5 to TRBJ1-1; the D gene is possibly TRBD1 (5 bases). V was cut by 2 bases and J by 4 bases, with 14 bases left in between. Germline V lookup: CDR1 MNHEY, CDR2 SVGAGI. There are 15 residues in the CDR3.

Only a few counts were recorded for this clone. The V and J genes are TRBV2 and TRBJ1-1; D is possibly TRBD1 (5 bases). Looked up from germline, CDR1 is SNHLY and CDR2 is FYNNEI. This CDR3 has 13 residues. Trimming stripped 8 bases from V and 0 bases from J, with 10 bases between. CDR3 DNA: TGTGCCAGCTTGTTCAGGGTGAACACTGAAGCTTTCTTT. The encoded protein is CASLFRVNTEAFF.

This clone occurred a few times. The chain has TRBV6-5 and TRBJ2-1; 13 bases map to TRBD2. The germline V gene encodes CDR1 MNHEY and CDR2 SVGAGI. The CDR3 is made up of 15 amino acids. V trimming: 6 bases; J trimming: 4 bases; junction bases outside the gene matches: 3. Here the CDR3 reads CASRGLAGSYNEQFF. For the CDR3, the DNA is TGTGCCAGCAGGGGACTAGCGGGGTCTTACAATGAGCAGTTCTTC.

This chain links TRBV11-2 with TRBJ2-2; a possible D gene is TRBD2 (6 bases). Germline CDR1 SGHAT, CDR2 FQNNGV. This CDR3 has 15 amino acids. V lost 4 bases to trimming and J lost 2 bases, with 11 bases between them. This CDR3 reads CASSWGSGNTGELFF. CDR3 DNA sequence: TGTGCCAGCAGCTGGGGTAGCGGTAACACCGGGGAGCTGTTTTTT.